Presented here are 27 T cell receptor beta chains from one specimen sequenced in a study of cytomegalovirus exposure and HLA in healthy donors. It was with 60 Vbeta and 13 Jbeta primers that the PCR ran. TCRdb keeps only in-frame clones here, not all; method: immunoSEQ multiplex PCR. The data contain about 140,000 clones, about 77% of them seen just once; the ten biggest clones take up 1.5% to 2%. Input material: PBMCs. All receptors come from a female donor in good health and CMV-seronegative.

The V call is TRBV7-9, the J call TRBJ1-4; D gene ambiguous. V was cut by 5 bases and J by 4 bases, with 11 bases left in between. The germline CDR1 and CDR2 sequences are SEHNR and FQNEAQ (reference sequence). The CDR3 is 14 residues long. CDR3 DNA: TGTGCCAGCAGCCCAGGAGGTAGTAATGAAAAACTGTTTTTT. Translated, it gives CASSPGGSNEKLFF.

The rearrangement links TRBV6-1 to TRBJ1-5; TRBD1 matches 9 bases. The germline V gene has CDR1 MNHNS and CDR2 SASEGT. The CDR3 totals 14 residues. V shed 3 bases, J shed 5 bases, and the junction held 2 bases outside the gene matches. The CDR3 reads CASSDRQGDQPQHF. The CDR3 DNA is TGTGCCAGCAGTGACCGACAGGGGGATCAGCCCCAGCATTTT.

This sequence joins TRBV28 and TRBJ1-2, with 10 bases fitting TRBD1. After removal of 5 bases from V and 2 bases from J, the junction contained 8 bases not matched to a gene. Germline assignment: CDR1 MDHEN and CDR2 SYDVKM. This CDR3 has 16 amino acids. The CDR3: CASSTPPGQGNYGYTF. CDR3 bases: TGTGCCAGCAGTACACCCCCGGGACAGGGGAACTATGGCTACACCTTC.

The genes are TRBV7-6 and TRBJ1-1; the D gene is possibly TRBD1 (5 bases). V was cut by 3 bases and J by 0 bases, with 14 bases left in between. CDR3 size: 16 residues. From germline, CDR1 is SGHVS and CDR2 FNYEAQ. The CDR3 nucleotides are TGTGCCAGCAGCTTGGACAAAAAGAATTTGAACACTGAAGCTTTCTTT. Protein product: CASSLDKKNLNTEAFF.

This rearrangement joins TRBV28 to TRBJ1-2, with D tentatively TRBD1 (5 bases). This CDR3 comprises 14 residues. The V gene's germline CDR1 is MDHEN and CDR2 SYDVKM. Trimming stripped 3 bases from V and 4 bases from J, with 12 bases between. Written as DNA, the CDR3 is TGTGCCAGCAGTTTTGCTCAGGGCGGCTATGGCTACACCTTC. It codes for CASSFAQGGYGYTF.

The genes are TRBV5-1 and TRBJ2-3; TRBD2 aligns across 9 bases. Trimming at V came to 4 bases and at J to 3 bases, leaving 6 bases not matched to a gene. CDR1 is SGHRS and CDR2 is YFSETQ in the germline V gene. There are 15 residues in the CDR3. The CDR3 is CASSAPGLATDTQYF. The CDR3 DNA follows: TGCGCCAGCAGCGCCCCGGGACTAGCAACAGATACGCAGTATTTT.

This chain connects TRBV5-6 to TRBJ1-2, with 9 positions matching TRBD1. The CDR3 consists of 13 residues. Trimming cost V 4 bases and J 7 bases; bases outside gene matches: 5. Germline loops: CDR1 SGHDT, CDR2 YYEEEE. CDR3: CASSTLTGGGYTF. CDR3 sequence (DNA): TGTGCCAGCAGCACTTTGACAGGGGGTGGCTACACCTTC. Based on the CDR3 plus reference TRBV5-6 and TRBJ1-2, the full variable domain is DAGVTQSPTHLIKTRGQQVTLRCSPKSGHDTVSWYQQALGQGPQFIFQYYEEEERQRGNFPDRFSGHQFPNYSSELNVNALLLGDSALYLCASSTLTGGGYTFGSGTRLTVV.

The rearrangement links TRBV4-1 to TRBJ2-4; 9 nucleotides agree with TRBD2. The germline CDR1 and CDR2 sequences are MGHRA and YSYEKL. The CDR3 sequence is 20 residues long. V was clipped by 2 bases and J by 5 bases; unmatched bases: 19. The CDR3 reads CASSQTPRPGGRALENIQYF. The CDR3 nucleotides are TGCGCCAGCAGCCAAACCCCACGCCCGGGCGGGAGGGCCCTGGAAAACATTCAGTACTTC.

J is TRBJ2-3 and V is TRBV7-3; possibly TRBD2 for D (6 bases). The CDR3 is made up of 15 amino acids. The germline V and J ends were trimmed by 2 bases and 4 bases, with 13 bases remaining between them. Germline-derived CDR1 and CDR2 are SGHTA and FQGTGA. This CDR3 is CASSLGDWDADTQYF. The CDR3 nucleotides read TGTGCCAGCAGCTTAGGGGACTGGGATGCAGATACGCAGTATTTT.

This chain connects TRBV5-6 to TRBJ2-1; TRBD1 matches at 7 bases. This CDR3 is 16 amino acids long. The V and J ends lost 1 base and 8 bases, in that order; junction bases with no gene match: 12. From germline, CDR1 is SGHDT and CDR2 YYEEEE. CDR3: CASSLKGADRHDEQFF. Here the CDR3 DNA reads TGTGCCAGCAGCTTGAAGGGGGCGGACCGTCACGATGAGCAGTTCTTC.

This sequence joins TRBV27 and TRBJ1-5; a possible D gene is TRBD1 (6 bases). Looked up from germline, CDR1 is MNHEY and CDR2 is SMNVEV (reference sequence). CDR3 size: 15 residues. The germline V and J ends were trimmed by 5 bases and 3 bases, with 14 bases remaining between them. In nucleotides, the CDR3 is TGTGCCAGCAGTAGATTGGGGGACACCAATCAGCCCCAGCATTTT. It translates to CASSRLGDTNQPQHF.

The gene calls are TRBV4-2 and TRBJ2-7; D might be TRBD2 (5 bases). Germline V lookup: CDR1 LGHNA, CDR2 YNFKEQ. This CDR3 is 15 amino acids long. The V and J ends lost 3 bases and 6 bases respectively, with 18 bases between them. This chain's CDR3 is CASSHAGVTTFEQYF. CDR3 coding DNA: TGTGCCAGCAGCCATGCCGGGGTGACAACCTTCGAGCAGTACTTC.

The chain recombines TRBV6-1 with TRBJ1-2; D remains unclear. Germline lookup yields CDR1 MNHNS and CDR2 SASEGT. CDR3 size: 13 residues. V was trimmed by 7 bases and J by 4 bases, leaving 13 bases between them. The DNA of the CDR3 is TGTGCCAGCATAAGGGAGAAGTCCTATGGCTACACCTTC. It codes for CASIREKSYGYTF.

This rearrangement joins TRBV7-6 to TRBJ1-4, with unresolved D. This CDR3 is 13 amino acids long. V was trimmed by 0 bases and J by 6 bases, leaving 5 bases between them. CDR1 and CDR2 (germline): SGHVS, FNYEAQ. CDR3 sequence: CASSLAPDEKLFF. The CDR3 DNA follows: TGTGCCAGCAGCTTAGCGCCAGATGAAAAACTGTTTTTT.

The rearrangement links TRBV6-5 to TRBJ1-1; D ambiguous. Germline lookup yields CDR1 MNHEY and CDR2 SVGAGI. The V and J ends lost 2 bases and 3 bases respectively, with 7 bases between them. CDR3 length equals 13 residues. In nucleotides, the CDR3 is TGTGCCAGCAGTTACGGAGAGTACACTGAAGCTTTCTTT. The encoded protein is CASSYGEYTEAFF.

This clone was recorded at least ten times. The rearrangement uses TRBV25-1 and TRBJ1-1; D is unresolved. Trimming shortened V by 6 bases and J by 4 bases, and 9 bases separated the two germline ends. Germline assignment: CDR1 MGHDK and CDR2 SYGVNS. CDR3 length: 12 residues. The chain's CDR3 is CASRTAVTEAFF. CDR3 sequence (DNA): TGTGCCAGCAGGACGGCGGTCACTGAAGCTTTCTTT.

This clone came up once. CDR3 nucleotide sequence: TGTGCCAGCAGCCTGAACAGGGGCCTATACTATGGCTACACCTTC. As protein: CASSLNRGLYYGYTF. V usage is TRBV6-1 and J usage is TRBJ1-2; 7 bases align to TRBD1. CDR3 length equals 15 residues. With V trimmed by 6 bases and J by 3 bases, 10 bases remained unmatched. Per the germline V gene, CDR1 is MNHNS and CDR2 is SASEGT.

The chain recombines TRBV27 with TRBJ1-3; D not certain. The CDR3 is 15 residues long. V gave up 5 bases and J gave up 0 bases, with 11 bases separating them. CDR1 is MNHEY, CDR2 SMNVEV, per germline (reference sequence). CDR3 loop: CASSPAIGSGNTIYF. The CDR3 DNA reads TGTGCCAGCAGTCCCGCTATCGGCTCTGGAAACACCATATATTTT.

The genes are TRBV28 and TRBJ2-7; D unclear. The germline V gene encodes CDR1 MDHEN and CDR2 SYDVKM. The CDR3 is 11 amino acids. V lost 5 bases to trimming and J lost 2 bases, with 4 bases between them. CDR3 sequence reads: CASSHTYEQYF. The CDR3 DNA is TGTGCCAGCAGTCACACCTACGAGCAGTACTTC.

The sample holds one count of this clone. The CDR3 spells CASSLVQGLKDYGYTF. The CDR3 coding sequence is TGCGCCAGCAGCTTGGTACAGGGGTTAAAGGACTATGGCTACACCTTC. The V call is TRBV5-1, the J call TRBJ1-2, with 7 bases identical to TRBD1. Germline lookup yields CDR1 SGHRS and CDR2 YFSETQ. The ends lost 0 bases at V and 3 bases at J; junction bases unmatched: 8. The CDR3 runs 16 residues.

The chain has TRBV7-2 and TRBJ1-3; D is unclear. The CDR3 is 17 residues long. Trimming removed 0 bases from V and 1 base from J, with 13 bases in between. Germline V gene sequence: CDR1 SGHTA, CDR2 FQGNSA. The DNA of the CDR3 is TGTGCCAGCAGCTTAGCGCGGGGTCTAGGTTCTGGAAACACCATATATTTT. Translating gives CASSLARGLGSGNTIYF.

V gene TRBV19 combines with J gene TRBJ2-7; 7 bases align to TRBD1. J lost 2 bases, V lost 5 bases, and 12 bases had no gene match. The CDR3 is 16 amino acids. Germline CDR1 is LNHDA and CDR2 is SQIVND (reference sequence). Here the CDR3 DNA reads TGTGCCAGTAGTGCAATTCACAGGGGACCCCCCTACGAGCAGTACTTC. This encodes CASSAIHRGPPYEQYF.

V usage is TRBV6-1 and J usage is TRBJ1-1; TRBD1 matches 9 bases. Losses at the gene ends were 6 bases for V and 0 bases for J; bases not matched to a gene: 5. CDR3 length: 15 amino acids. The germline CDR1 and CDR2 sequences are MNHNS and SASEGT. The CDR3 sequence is CASRRGDRVNTEAFF. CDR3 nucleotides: TGTGCCAGCAGGAGGGGGGACAGGGTGAACACTGAAGCTTTCTTT.

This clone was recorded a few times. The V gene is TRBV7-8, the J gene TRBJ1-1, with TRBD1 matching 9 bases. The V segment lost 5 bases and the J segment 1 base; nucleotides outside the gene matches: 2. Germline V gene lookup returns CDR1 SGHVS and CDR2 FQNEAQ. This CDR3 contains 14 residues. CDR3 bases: TGTGCCAGCAGCCCGACAGGGGGGAACACTGAAGCTTTCTTT. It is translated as CASSPTGGNTEAFF.

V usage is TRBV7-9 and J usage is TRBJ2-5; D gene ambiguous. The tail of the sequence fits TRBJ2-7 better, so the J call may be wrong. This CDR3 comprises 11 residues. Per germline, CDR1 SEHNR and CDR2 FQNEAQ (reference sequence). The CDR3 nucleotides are TGTGCCAGCAGCTTAATGGTCGAGCAGTACTTC. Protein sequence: CASSLMVEQYF.

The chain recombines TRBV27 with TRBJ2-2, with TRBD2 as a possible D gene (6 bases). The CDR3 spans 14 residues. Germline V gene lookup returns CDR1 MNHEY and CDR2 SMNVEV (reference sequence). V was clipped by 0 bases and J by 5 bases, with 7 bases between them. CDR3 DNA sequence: TGTGCCAGCAGTTTATCGCGGGGAACCGGGGAGCTGTTTTTT. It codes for CASSLSRGTGELFF.

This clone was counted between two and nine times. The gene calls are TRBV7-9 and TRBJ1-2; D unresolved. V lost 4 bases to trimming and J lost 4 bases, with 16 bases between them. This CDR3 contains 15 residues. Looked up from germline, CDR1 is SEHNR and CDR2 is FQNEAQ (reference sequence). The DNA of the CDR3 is TGTGCCAGCAGCTCCAACGGACTCTGGGGCTATGGCTACACCTTC. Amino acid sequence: CASSSNGLWGYGYTF.